This TCR beta chain was retrieved from a study of blood T cell repertoires in COVID-19. Across the study: The samples span acute and convalescent COVID-19 from the United States, Italy and Spain.

This table comes from immunoSEQ multiplex PCR, and its TCRdb copy is limited to in-frame clones, with some not included. The table has tens of thousands of clones, roughly 92% seen once. Trimming removed 2 bases from V and 8 bases from J, with 15 bases in between. CDR1 MNHNS and CDR2 SASEGT come from the germline V gene. This CDR3 is built from 14 residues. The J gene is TRBJ1-2, the V gene TRBV6-1; possible D gene TRBD1, 6 bases. The sequenced sample was peripheral blood. The clonotype was recovered from a woman aged 55-70 years with active COVID-19. The CDR3 spells CASSETGTSGGYTF. The CDR3 nucleotides read TGTGCCAGCAGTGAAACCGGGACATCGGGGGGCTACACCTTC.